These 18 T cell receptor beta chains originate from one sample sequenced in a study of T-cell memory formation after mild COVID-19. From the 5' RACE reads, TCRdb called clonotypes with MiXCR, one entry per CDR3 protein. This sample has 260,000 or so distinct CDR3 sequences, with about a sixth found just once. The sample comprised PBMCs or a T cell subset sorted from them (not recorded which). The receptor source for this set is a man between 18 and 29 years old who had mild COVID-19 (a few samples of this study predate the infection). Cell type and time point are not known.

This chain links TRBV19 with TRBJ1-4; D remains ambiguous. V lost 4 bases and J 6 bases, leaving 18 bases between the germline ends. This CDR3 is 16 amino acids long. Per germline, CDR1 LNHDA and CDR2 SQIVND (reference sequence). In nucleotides, the CDR3 is TGTGCCAGTAGTACGACCCGTCCGGCCGCTGATGAAAAACTGTTTTTT. Translation gives CASSTTRPAADEKLFF. The full variable domain, with the rest looked up from reference TRBV19 and TRBJ1-4, is DGGITQSPKYLFRKEGQNVTLSCEQNLNHDAMYWYRQDPGQGLRLIYYSQIVNDFQKGDIAEGYSVSREKKESFPLTVTSAQKNPTAFYLCASSTTRPAADEKLFFGSGTQLSVL.

This clonotype appeared many times. The rearrangement links TRBV12-3 or TRBV12-4 to TRBJ1-4; D not resolved. The CDR3 totals 14 residues. The V gene lost 3 bases and the J gene lost 3 bases, with 8 bases spanning the gap. The CDR3 DNA sequence: TGTGCCAGCAGTTTCTCCGCGGCTAATGAAAAACTGTTTTTT. Translated, it gives CASSFSAANEKLFF.

The sample holds a few counts of this clonotype. The chain has TRBV4-1 and TRBJ2-7; possibly TRBD2 for D (6 bases). The CDR3 is made up of 14 amino acids. V lost 4 bases and J lost 3, with 13 bases in between. Germline V gene lookup returns CDR1 MGHRA and CDR2 YSYEKL. The CDR3 protein is CASSRGVLIYEQYF. CDR3 bases: TGCGCCAGCAGCCGCGGGGTCTTAATCTACGAGCAGTACTTC.

The chain employs TRBV5-1 and TRBJ2-2; D is ambiguous. Trimming shortened V by 0 bases and J by 4 bases, and 7 bases separated the two germline ends. The CDR3 runs to 14 residues. Germline V gives CDR1 SGHRS, CDR2 YFSETQ. In nucleotides, the CDR3 is TGCGCCAGCAGCTTGGGATCGATCACCGGGGAGCTGTTTTTT. It is translated as CASSLGSITGELFF.

In its sample, this clonotype was seen many times. This chain links TRBV7-2 with TRBJ1-1; D remains unclear. V was trimmed by 3 bases and J by 4 bases, leaving 3 bases between them. The CDR3 contains 11 residues. Germline loops: CDR1 SGHTA, CDR2 FQGNSA. This chain's CDR3 is CASSLSTEAFF. In DNA, the CDR3 is TGTGCCAGCAGCTTGAGCACTGAAGCTTTCTTT.

This clonotype showed up just a few times. The gene calls are TRBV7-9 and TRBJ1-3; D call uncertain. V lost 5 bases, J lost 1 base, and 9 bases lay in between. CDR3 length: 14 residues. The germline CDR1 and CDR2 sequences are SEHNR and FQNEAQ (reference sequence). CDR3 sequence: CASSNLESGNTIYF. The CDR3 DNA follows: TGTGCCAGCAGCAACCTCGAGTCTGGAAACACCATATATTTT.

The sample holds many counts of this clonotype. CDR3 in amino acids: CSATGVFLGAQPQHF. Here the CDR3 DNA reads TGCAGTGCTACCGGAGTGTTCCTGGGAGCTCAGCCCCAGCATTTT. V and J are TRBV20-1 and TRBJ1-5, with D hard to call. V gave up 4 bases and J gave up 6 bases, with 19 bases separating them. Germline values: CDR1 DFQATT, CDR2 SNEGSKA (reference sequence). CDR3 length: 15 residues.

The chain carries TRBV24-1 and TRBJ2-5; maybe TRBD1 (6 bases). The CDR3 is 13 residues long. Deletions cut 4 bases from V and 3 bases from J, with 8 bases between. The germline V gene has CDR1 KGHDR and CDR2 SFDVKD. CDR3 DNA sequence: TGTGCCACCAGTGAGGGGACAAAAGAGACCCAGTACTTC. Translated: CATSEGTKETQYF.

The V gene is TRBV7-8, the J gene TRBJ2-7, with 8 bases matching TRBD1. The trim removed 5 bases at V and 6 bases at J, leaving 9 bases unmatched. Germline V gene data show CDR1 as SGHVS and CDR2 as FQNEAQ. The CDR3 is 14 residues long. CDR3 protein: CASSTHPRGREQYV. CDR3 DNA: TGTGCCAGCAGCACACACCCCAGGGGGCGCGAGCAGTACGTC.

This clonotype was detected only a few times. The chain uses TRBV5-1 and TRBJ2-5; no reliable D call. The CDR3 extends over 14 amino acids. V was cut by 6 bases and J by 1 base, with 13 bases left in between. CDR1 and CDR2 (germline): SGHRS, YFSETQ. DNA of the CDR3: TGCGCCAGCACCTCGGCCAGCATCCAAGAGACCCAGTACTTC. It translates to CASTSASIQETQYF.

The rearrangement uses TRBV6-5 and TRBJ2-3; weak D call: TRBD2 (6 bases). Per the germline V gene, CDR1 is MNHEY and CDR2 is SVGAGI. The CDR3 length is 15 residues. Between the trimmed V and J ends, which lost 2 bases and 2 bases, there was a span of 11 bases. The CDR3 region is CASSYQAGYTDTQYF. Here the CDR3 DNA reads TGTGCCAGCAGTTACCAGGCGGGGTACACAGATACGCAGTATTTT.

This clonotype was seen more than once but under ten times. The chain combines TRBV6-1 with TRBJ2-3; unclear D gene. The CDR3 extends over 14 amino acids. V lost 3 bases, J lost 6 bases, and 13 bases lay in between. CDR1 and CDR2 (germline): MNHNS, SASEGT. The CDR3, as DNA: TGTGCCAGCAGTGAGGGGTTGTTCTGGGATACGCAGTATTTT. It specifies CASSEGLFWDTQYF.

This clonotype was counted between two and nine times. This chain uses TRBV7-2 with TRBJ2-2, with 7 bases that match TRBD1. Germline values: CDR1 SGHTA, CDR2 FQGNSA. The CDR3 is 16 residues long. V was clipped by 1 base and J by 5 bases; unmatched bases: 7. CDR3 in DNA: TGTGCCAGCAGCTTAGTGTACAGGGGTGGGACCGGGGAGCTGTTTTTT. Amino acid sequence: CASSLVYRGGTGELFF.

The rearrangement links TRBV29-1 to TRBJ2-3; tentatively, D is TRBD2 (7 bases). This CDR3 has 11 amino acids. The V gene lost 6 bases and the J gene lost 6 bases, with 10 bases spanning the gap. Germline CDR1 reads SQVTM; CDR2 reads ANQGSEA. The chain's CDR3 is CSVGGPDTQYF. CDR3 in DNA: TGCAGCGTCGGGGGGCCTGATACGCAGTATTTT.

This clonotype showed up just a few times. The chain couples TRBV7-7 to TRBJ2-1; 10 bases match TRBD1. The CDR3 totals 15 residues. Germline values: CDR1 SSHAT, CDR2 FNYEAQ (reference sequence). The trim removed 5 bases at V and 4 bases at J, leaving 5 bases unmatched. The CDR3 here is CASSPTGGVYNEQFF. The DNA for the CDR3 is TGTGCCAGCAGCCCGACAGGGGGCGTTTACAATGAGCAGTTCTTC.

This clonotype was detected only a few times. The chain couples TRBV5-6 to TRBJ2-3, with D possibly matching TRBD1 (6 bases). V gave up 4 bases and J gave up 2 bases, with 17 bases separating them. Germline V gives CDR1 SGHDT, CDR2 YYEEEE. This CDR3 is 16 amino acids long. As DNA, the CDR3 is TGTGCCAGCAGCCTTCCGTTCGGGGACAACACAGATACGCAGTATTTT. Translated, it gives CASSLPFGDNTDTQYF. The variable domain in full, with the rest retrieved from reference TRBV5-6 and TRBJ2-3, is DAGVTQSPTHLIKTRGQQVTLRCSPKSGHDTVSWYQQALGQGPQFIFQYYEEEERQRGNFPDRFSGHQFPNYSSELNVNALLLGDSALYLCASSLPFGDNTDTQYFGPGTRLTVL.

This clonotype has at least ten counts. The genes are TRBV12-3 or TRBV12-4 and TRBJ1-2; D not resolved. V was trimmed by 6 bases and J by 4 bases, leaving 18 bases between them. There are 15 residues in the CDR3. The CDR3 region has the DNA TGTGCCAGCAGCAACCTAGGACCTGATGGCTATGGCTACACCTTC. It codes for CASSNLGPDGYGYTF.

CDR3 region: CASRIAPGESSYEQYF. CDR3 bases: TGTGCCAGCAGGATCGCCCCGGGGGAGAGCTCCTACGAGCAGTACTTC. The V call is TRBV2, the J call TRBJ2-7; possibly TRBD2 for D (6 bases). This CDR3 is built from 16 residues. Germline V gene data show CDR1 as SNHLY and CDR2 as FYNNEI. Trimming pared 6 bases from V and 0 bases from J, leaving 18 bases between.